One and the same sample provided the 14 T cell receptor beta chains below, sequenced in a study of OX40 agonist ivuxolimab in advanced cancers. Data came from immunoSEQ multiplex PCR; TCRdb stores just in-frame clones and leaves some out. The table shows some 97,000 clones, with around 90% occurring only once. The sample here was CD4+ or CD8+ T cells sorted from blood, taken in a trial of the OX40 agonist ivuxolimab. The source is an adult with an advanced solid tumor such as melanoma, head and neck, liver or kidney cancer.

This clone was seen a handful of times. The chain carries TRBV11-3 and TRBJ1-6; perhaps TRBD1 as D (6 bases). Germline V gene sequence: CDR1 SGHNT, CDR2 YENEEA. Trimming shortened V by 4 bases and J by 6 bases, and 10 bases separated the two germline ends. The CDR3 covers 14 residues. The CDR3 DNA reads TGTGCCAGCAGCTCGGGACAAACTAATTCACCCCTCCACTTT. This sequence encodes CASSSGQTNSPLHF.

CDR3 protein: CASTGTSYTEAFF. The CDR3 bases are TGCGCCAGCACCGGGACTTCTTACACTGAAGCTTTCTTT. The chain employs TRBV10-2 and TRBJ1-1; D might be TRBD1 (5 bases). Trimming stripped 7 bases from V and 3 bases from J, with 12 bases between. The CDR3 runs to 13 residues. Germline-derived CDR1 and CDR2 are WSHSY and SAAADI.

This clone has more than one count but fewer than ten. The V gene is TRBV2, the J gene TRBJ1-1; perhaps TRBD1 as D (6 bases). V lost 5 bases and J lost 1, with 14 bases in between. The CDR3 totals 15 residues. From germline, CDR1 is SNHLY and CDR2 FYNNEI. Written as DNA, the CDR3 is TGTGCCAGCAGTTGGCTGGGGGCCCCGAACACTGAAGCTTTCTTT. This translates into CASSWLGAPNTEAFF.

This CDR3 reads CASSLGVRNSPLHF. In nucleotides, the CDR3 is TGTGCCAGCAGTTTGGGGGTTCGTAATTCACCCCTCCACTTT. This sequence joins TRBV28 and TRBJ1-6; D is possibly TRBD1 (5 bases). The CDR3 runs 14 residues. Per germline, CDR1 MDHEN and CDR2 SYDVKM. V dropped 3 bases and J dropped 6 bases, with 9 bases sitting between them. Full variable domain (missing parts from reference TRBV28 and TRBJ1-6): DVKVTQSSRYLVKRTGEKVFLECVQDMDHENMFWYRQDPGLGLRLIYFSYDVKMKEKGDIPEGYSVSREKKERFSLILESASTNQTSMYLCASSLGVRNSPLHFGNGTRLTVT.

The table lists this clone with a count of one. The chain links TRBV11-2 to TRBJ1-4; the match to TRBD1 covers 8 bases. Germline V gene lookup returns CDR1 SGHAT and CDR2 FQNNGV. The CDR3 runs to 15 residues. V trimming: 5 bases; J trimming: 7 bases; junction bases outside the gene matches: 9. The DNA of the CDR3 is TGTGCCAGCAGCCCTCGGACAGGGACTGGTGAAAAACTGTTTTTT. Amino acid sequence: CASSPRTGTGEKLFF.

The chain links TRBV5-4 to TRBJ2-3, with 9 nucleotides matching TRBD2. Trimming cost V 4 bases and J 2 bases; bases outside gene matches: 8. The CDR3 is 16 amino acids. CDR1 and CDR2 (germline): SGHNT, YYREEE (reference sequence). CDR3 sequence: CASSMPTSGNTDTQYF. The CDR3 DNA reads as TGTGCCAGCAGCATGCCGACTAGCGGAAACACAGATACGCAGTATTTT.

This chain uses TRBV7-6 with TRBJ1-5; 8 bases align to TRBD1. From germline, CDR1 is SGHVS and CDR2 FNYEAQ. CDR3 length: 17 residues. With V trimmed by 1 base and J by 5 bases, 10 bases remained unmatched. Here the CDR3 DNA reads TGTGCCAGCAGCTTAGGACCGGGACAGGAATCGTATCAGCCCCAGCATTTT. This translates into CASSLGPGQESYQPQHF.

This chain uses TRBV2 with TRBJ2-7; unclear D gene. Between the trimmed V and J ends, which lost 1 base and 3 bases, there was a span of 4 bases. The CDR3 sequence is 12 residues long. The germline V gene encodes CDR1 SNHLY and CDR2 FYNNEI. CDR3 nucleotides: TGTGCCAGCAGTGAAGAGATCTACGAGCAGTACTTC. Protein product: CASSEEIYEQYF.

The chain has TRBV11-2 and TRBJ1-1, with D unresolved. The germline V and J ends were trimmed by 4 bases and 3 bases, with 6 bases remaining between them. CDR1 SGHAT and CDR2 FQNNGV come from the germline V gene. The CDR3 has 12 residues. The CDR3 region is CASSSDHTEAFF. The CDR3, as DNA: TGTGCCAGCAGCTCCGACCACACTGAAGCTTTCTTT.

Here the CDR3 DNA reads TGTGCCAGCAGTTTGTCCCCCGGACCTCGCCAAGAGACCCAGTACTTC. Protein: CASSLSPGPRQETQYF. The gene calls are TRBV6-5 and TRBJ2-5; D uncertain. V was cut by 4 bases and J by 1 base, with 16 bases left in between. This CDR3 has 16 amino acids. CDR1 and CDR2 from the germline V gene are MNHEY and SVGAGI.

This chain joins TRBV2 and TRBJ2-2, with 8 positions matching TRBD2. The CDR3 spans 16 residues. Losses at the gene ends were 6 bases for V and 4 bases for J; bases not matched to a gene: 10. Per germline, CDR1 SNHLY and CDR2 FYNNEI. The CDR3 is CASRPLAGSFTGELFF. CDR3 bases: TGTGCCAGCAGACCCTTAGCGGGAAGCTTCACCGGGGAGCTGTTTTTT.

The chain uses TRBV11-2 and TRBJ2-3, with 14 positions matching TRBD2. Germline CDR1 is SGHAT and CDR2 is FQNNGV. V lost 3 bases, J lost 2 bases, and 4 bases stayed unmatched. CDR3 length: 17 residues. The CDR3 sequence: CASSLGLAGAPTDTQYF. The DNA of the CDR3 is TGTGCCAGCAGCTTGGGACTAGCGGGGGCCCCCACAGATACGCAGTATTTT.

The gene calls are TRBV25-1 and TRBJ2-7; 11 bases are shared with TRBD2. Germline CDR1 is MGHDK and CDR2 is SYGVNS. With V trimmed by 6 bases and J by 6 bases, 10 bases remained unmatched. This CDR3 contains 15 residues. The DNA of the CDR3 is TGTGCCAGCAGCAACCTAGCGGGAGGTTATGGCGAGCAGTACTTC. Translating gives CASSNLAGGYGEQYF.

The chain has TRBV27 and TRBJ1-1; D is unresolved. The V and J ends lost 3 bases and 0 bases respectively, with 11 bases between them. The CDR3 sequence is 15 residues long. In germline, CDR1 is MNHEY, CDR2 SMNVEV (reference sequence). For the CDR3, the DNA is TGTGCCAGCAGTTTTTCTGAGGACCTGAACACTGAAGCTTTCTTT. Translation gives CASSFSEDLNTEAFF.